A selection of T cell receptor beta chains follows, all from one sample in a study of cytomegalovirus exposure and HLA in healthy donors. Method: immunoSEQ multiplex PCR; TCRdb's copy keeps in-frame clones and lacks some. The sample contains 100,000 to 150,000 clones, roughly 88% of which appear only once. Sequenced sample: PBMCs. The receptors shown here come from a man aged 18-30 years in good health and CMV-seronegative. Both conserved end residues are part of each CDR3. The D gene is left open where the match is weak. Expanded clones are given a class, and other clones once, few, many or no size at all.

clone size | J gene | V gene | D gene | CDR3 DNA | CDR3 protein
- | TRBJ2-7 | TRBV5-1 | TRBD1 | TGCGCCAGCAGCTTGGTGGGGACAGGGGCCTACGAGCAGTACTTC | CASSLVGTGAYEQYF
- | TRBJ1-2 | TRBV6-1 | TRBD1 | TGTGCCAGCAGTGCAGGGACAGGGGTGAGCTACACCTTC | CASSAGTGVSYTF
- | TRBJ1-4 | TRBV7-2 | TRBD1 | TGTGCCAGCAGCGCTAACAGGGGGCTGAATGAAAAACTGTTTTTT | CASSANRGLNEKLFF
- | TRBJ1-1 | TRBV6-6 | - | TGTGCCAGCAGTTATTTGGGGACGGAGGGTGCTTTCTTT | CASSYLGTEGAFF
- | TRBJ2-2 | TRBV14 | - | TGTGCCAGCAGCCAAAACCTACGGGGAAGCACCGGGGAGCTGTTTTTT | CASSQNLRGSTGELFF
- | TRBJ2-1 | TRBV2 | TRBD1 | TGTGCCAGCACCTTAGACAGGGCCGACTACAATGAGCAGTTCTTC | CASTLDRADYNEQFF
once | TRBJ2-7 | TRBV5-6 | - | TGTGCCAGCAGCTTGGCACACACCTACGAGCAGTACTTC | CASSLAHTYEQYF
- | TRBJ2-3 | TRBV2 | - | TGTGCCAGCAGTGAAGGGCAGGTCCCAGATACGCAGTATTTT | CASSEGQVPDTQYF
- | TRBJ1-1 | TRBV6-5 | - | TGTGCCAGCAGTTACTCGAGTCAGGGGAACACTGAAGCTTTCTTT | CASSYSSQGNTEAFF
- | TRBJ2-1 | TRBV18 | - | TGTGCCAGCTCACCAGAGTCTTACAATGAGCAGTTCTTC | CASSPESYNEQFF
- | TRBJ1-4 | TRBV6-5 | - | TGTGCCAGCAGCCCCGAGAGAAATACTAATGAAAAACTGTTTTTT | CASSPERNTNEKLFF
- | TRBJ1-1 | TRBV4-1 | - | TGCGCCAGCAGCCAAGCCGGCGGGTTGGGCACTGAAGCTTTCTTT | CASSQAGGLGTEAFF
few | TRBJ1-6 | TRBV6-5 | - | TGTGCCAGCAAGGAGGGGTCCTATAATTCACCCCTCCACTTT | CASKEGSYNSPLHF
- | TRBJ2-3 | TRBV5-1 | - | TGCGCCAGCAGCTCCGGGACAGGGGGAAGCGGGGGGGCCGCAGATACGCAGTATTTT | CASSSGTGGSGGAADTQYF
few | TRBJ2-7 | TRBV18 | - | TGTGCCAGCTCACCACCGTGGGACACCTACGAGCAGTACTTC | CASSPPWDTYEQYF
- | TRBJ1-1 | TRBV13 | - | TGTGCCAGCAGCTTTACAGGTCCCATGAACACTGAAGCTTTCTTT | CASSFTGPMNTEAFF
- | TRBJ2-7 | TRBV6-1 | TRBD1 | TGTGCCAGCAGTGAAGGGACAGGGTCCTACGAGCAGTACTTC | CASSEGTGSYEQYF
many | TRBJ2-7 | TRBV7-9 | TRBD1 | TGTGCCAGCAGCGTCAGACAGGGTAGGATCGACGAGCAGTACTTC | CASSVRQGRIDEQYF
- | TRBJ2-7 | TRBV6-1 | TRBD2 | TGTGCCAGCAGTGAAGTACGTTATGGCGGGGGGAACTCCTACGAGCAGTACTTC | CASSEVRYGGGNSYEQYF
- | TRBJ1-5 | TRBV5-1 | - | TGCGCCAGCAGCTTCGGGATCAATCAGCCCCAGCATTTT | CASSFGINQPQHF
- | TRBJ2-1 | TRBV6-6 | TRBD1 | TGTGCCAGCAGTACTCCGACAGGGAACAGTGAGCAGTTCTTC | CASSTPTGNSEQFF
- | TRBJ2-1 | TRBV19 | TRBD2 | TGTGCCAGTAGTTCCCTAGCGGAGAACAATGAGCAGTTCTTC | CASSSLAENNEQFF
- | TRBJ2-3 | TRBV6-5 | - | TGTGCCAGCAAGACTAGACTCAGTTTGGATACGCAGTATTTT | CASKTRLSLDTQYF
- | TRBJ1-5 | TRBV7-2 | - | TGTGCCAGCAGCTTAACAGTCTCACAGCCCCAGCATTTT | CASSLTVSQPQHF
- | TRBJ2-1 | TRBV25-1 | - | TGTGCCAGCAGCTCACAGGTTCTTGACTGGAGCTCCTACAATGAGCAGTTCTTC | CASSSQVLDWSSYNEQFF
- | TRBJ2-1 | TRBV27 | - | TGTGCCAGCAGCCGCGGCGAGCTGTCGGGTGAGCAGTTCTTC | CASSRGELSGEQFF
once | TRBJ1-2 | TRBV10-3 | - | TGTGCCATCAGTGACGCTTCGGGGGGCTATGGCTACACCTTC | CAISDASGGYGYTF
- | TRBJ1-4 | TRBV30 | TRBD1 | TGTGCCTGGAGTTACAGGGGCCCAACTAATGAAAAACTGTTTTTT | CAWSYRGPTNEKLFF
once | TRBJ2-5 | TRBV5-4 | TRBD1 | TGTGCCAGCAGCTTGGCCGGTCCCGGGACAGGGAATGAGAACTTC | CASSLAGPGTGNENF